The 25 T cell receptor beta chains below were found in one sample sequenced in a study of blood T cell repertoires in COVID-19. The protocol was immunoSEQ multiplex PCR, while the TCRdb copy is restricted to in-frame clones and leaves out a portion. The repertoire holds approximately 150,000 clones, with around 80% as singletons. Sequenced material: peripheral blood. The receptors were sampled from a man between 60 and 75 years old with active or convalescent COVID-19.

This chain joins TRBV6-5 and TRBJ1-2; weak D call: TRBD1 (6 bases). With 6 bases removed from V and 3 bases from J, the gap between germline ends came to 11 bases. CDR3 length: 13 residues. Per the germline V gene, CDR1 is MNHEY and CDR2 is SVGAGI. The CDR3 sequence is CASRSGAHYGYTF. The CDR3, as DNA: TGTGCCAGCAGATCAGGGGCGCACTATGGCTACACCTTC.

The chain links TRBV6-6 to TRBJ1-2; D is uncertain. CDR3 length: 17 residues. Germline CDR1 MNHNY, CDR2 SVGAGI (reference sequence). V gave up 5 bases and J gave up 4 bases, with 23 bases separating them. In DNA form, the CDR3 reads TGTGCCAGCAGTCCTTCCTACGGTGCGGGGTCGATCTATGGCTACACCTTC. Amino acid sequence: CASSPSYGAGSIYGYTF.

This sequence joins TRBV7-2 and TRBJ1-2; no clear D gene. CDR1 SGHTA and CDR2 FQGNSA come from the germline V gene. This CDR3 is 15 amino acids long. With 2 bases removed from V and 0 bases from J, the gap between germline ends came to 10 bases. The CDR3 loop reads CASSLFSESNYGYTF. The CDR3 coding sequence is TGTGCCAGCAGCTTATTTTCAGAATCTAACTATGGCTACACCTTC. Complete variable domain (other parts from reference TRBV7-2 and TRBJ1-2): GAGVSQSPSNKVTEKGKDVELRCDPISGHTALYWYRQSLGQGLEFLIYFQGNSAPDKSGLPSDRFSAERTGGSVSTLTIQRTQQEDSAVYLCASSLFSESNYGYTFGSGTRLTVV.

This clone was observed a single time. This rearrangement joins TRBV7-6 to TRBJ1-1; D unclear. Germline V gene lookup returns CDR1 SGHVS and CDR2 FNYEAQ. V was clipped by 0 bases and J by 0 bases, with 8 bases between them. The CDR3 length is 15 residues. The CDR3 nucleotides are TGTGCCAGCAGCTTAGCGCCCCGGTTGAACACTGAAGCTTTCTTT. Amino acids: CASSLAPRLNTEAFF.

J is TRBJ1-3 and V is TRBV5-4; D is unresolved. CDR3 length: 14 residues. The germline gives CDR1 SGHNT, CDR2 YYREEE (reference sequence). Trimming took 5 bases from V and 4 from J, leaving 13 bases between them. CDR3: CASSSTVGGNTIYF. The CDR3 DNA reads as TGTGCCAGCAGTTCGACCGTCGGGGGAAACACCATATATTTT.

The genes are TRBV27 and TRBJ1-2; D gene unclear. CDR3 length: 14 amino acids. The germline V gene has CDR1 MNHEY and CDR2 SMNVEV (reference sequence). V lost 1 base, J lost 6 bases, and 12 bases lay in between. CDR3 sequence reads: CASSLFGGPNGYTF. The CDR3 DNA is TGTGCCAGCAGTTTATTTGGAGGGCCAAATGGCTACACCTTC.

The sample holds a few counts of this clone. V is TRBV18 and J is TRBJ1-3, with TRBD1 matching over 7 bases. V shed 2 bases and J 0 bases; nucleotides not matched to a gene: 4. CDR3 size: 16 residues. Germline V gene data show CDR1 as KGHSH and CDR2 as LQKENI. The CDR3 is CASSPTGASSGNTIYF. CDR3 nucleotides: TGTGCCAGCTCACCAACAGGGGCGAGCTCTGGAAACACCATATATTTT.

This clone occurred once. The rearrangement links TRBV13 to TRBJ1-3; D is uncertain. With 3 bases removed from V and 0 bases from J, the gap between germline ends came to 9 bases. The CDR3 loop spans 15 amino acids. From germline, CDR1 is PRHDT and CDR2 FYEKMQ (reference sequence). CDR3 residues: CASSLGRFSGNTIYF. In DNA, the CDR3 is TGTGCCAGCAGCTTGGGGAGATTCTCTGGAAACACCATATATTTT.

The chain joins TRBV11-3 to TRBJ2-3; 16 bases match TRBD2. The germline V gene encodes CDR1 SGHNT and CDR2 YENEEA. V trimming: 4 bases; J trimming: 1 base; junction bases outside the gene matches: 5. The length of the CDR3 is 18 residues. The CDR3 DNA reads as TGTGCCAGCAGCTCGGGACTAGCGGGAGGGATCGGCACAGATACGCAGTATTTT. It is translated as CASSSGLAGGIGTDTQYF.

The rearrangement links TRBV21-1 to TRBJ2-7; TRBD2 was called by the table and not checked on the DNA. TRBV21-1 is termed a pseudogene. The CDR3 is 13 amino acids. The CDR3, as DNA: TGTGCCAGCAGCAAGATGAGCTCCTACGAGCAGTACGTC. As protein: CASSKMSSYEQYV.

The chain couples TRBV4-3 to TRBJ1-5; perhaps TRBD1 as D (5 bases). This CDR3 contains 16 residues. The germline CDR1 and CDR2 sequences are LGHNA and YSLEER. V gave up 0 bases and J gave up 4 bases, with 13 bases separating them. As DNA, the CDR3 is TGCGCCAGCAGCCAAGACATACGGGGGTCAAATCAGCCCCAGCATTTT. Translating gives CASSQDIRGSNQPQHF.

The CDR3 region is CASSYGLGANGYTF. In nucleotides, the CDR3 is TGTGCCAGTAGTTACGGGTTGGGGGCAAATGGCTACACCTTC. The chain employs TRBV19 and TRBJ1-2; D may be TRBD1 (6 bases). The CDR3 contains 14 residues. Trimming stripped 5 bases from V and 6 bases from J, with 16 bases between. Germline V gene lookup returns CDR1 LNHDA and CDR2 SQIVND (reference sequence).

This chain links TRBV5-1 with TRBJ2-3; 7 bases line up with TRBD1. The CDR3 extends over 16 amino acids. Trimming took 4 bases from V and 5 from J; bases not matched to a gene: 13. Germline values: CDR1 SGHRS, CDR2 YFSETQ. Written as DNA, the CDR3 is TGCGCCAGCAGCACGGGAAACAGGGGTGCGGAAGATACGCAGTATTTT. Protein sequence: CASSTGNRGAEDTQYF.

The chain is built from TRBV25-1 and TRBJ2-6; 7 nucleotides agree with TRBD1. The ends lost 4 bases at V and 12 bases at J; junction bases unmatched: 9. Germline values: CDR1 MGHDK, CDR2 SYGVNS. This CDR3 has 14 residues. CDR3 amino acids: CASSVPGQWGVLTF. The DNA of the CDR3 is TGTGCCAGCAGTGTACCGGGACAGTGGGGCGTCCTGACTTTC.

The gene calls are TRBV11-2 and TRBJ1-1; 10 bases are shared with TRBD1. Germline assignment: CDR1 SGHAT and CDR2 FQNNGV. Losses at the gene ends were 5 bases for V and 11 bases for J; bases not matched to a gene: 14. The CDR3 totals 15 residues. The chain's CDR3 is CASSLQLGTGAKAFF. The CDR3 DNA reads TGTGCCAGCAGCCTGCAGTTAGGGACAGGGGCTAAGGCTTTCTTT.

The chain has TRBV5-6 and TRBJ1-2; tentatively, D is TRBD1 (6 bases). This CDR3 region has 14 residues. Germline V gene lookup returns CDR1 SGHDT and CDR2 YYEEEE. V dropped 2 bases and J dropped 1 base, with 9 bases sitting between them. CDR3 protein: CASSLGQLNYGYTF. CDR3 nucleotides: TGTGCCAGCAGCTTAGGACAGCTTAACTATGGCTACACCTTC.

The chain couples TRBV5-1 to TRBJ1-2, with D tentatively TRBD1 (6 bases). From germline, CDR1 is SGHRS and CDR2 YFSETQ. The V end was cut by 1 base, the J end by 3 bases, with 13 bases between. The CDR3 length is 15 residues. CDR3 nucleotides: TGCGCCAGCAGCTTGAGCGGACAGACATACTATGGCTACACCTTC. Translation: CASSLSGQTYYGYTF.

The J gene is TRBJ1-5, the V gene TRBV11-2; 7 bases agree with TRBD1. The CDR3 spans 14 residues. From germline, CDR1 is SGHAT and CDR2 FQNNGV. With 3 bases clipped from V and 2 bases from J, the junction kept 1 base outside the gene matches. The CDR3 is CASSFGQGNQPQHF. The CDR3 DNA reads TGTGCCAGCAGCTTCGGACAGGGCAATCAGCCCCAGCATTTT. Drawing the rest from reference TRBV11-2 and TRBJ1-5, the complete variable domain is EAGVAQSPRYKIIEKRQSVAFWCNPISGHATLYWYQQILGQGPKLLIQFQNNGVVDDSQLPKDRFSAERLKGVDSTLKIQPAKLEDSAVYLCASSFGQGNQPQHFGDGTRLSIL.

V usage is TRBV4-1 and J usage is TRBJ2-3; D is unresolved. Trimming removed 1 base from V and 4 bases from J, with 15 bases in between. Germline V CDR1 and CDR2: MGHRA, YSYEKL. This CDR3 has 16 amino acids. The CDR3 DNA is TGCGCCAGCAGCCAAGGACACCAGCTGCCGGCAGATACGCAGTATTTT. Translation: CASSQGHQLPADTQYF.

CDR3 loop: CAWSVGEVGELFF. The CDR3 DNA reads as TGTGCCTGGAGTGTGGGGGAGGTCGGGGAGCTGTTTTTT. V gene TRBV30 combines with J gene TRBJ2-2; a weak D match, TRBD2 (6 bases). Germline CDR1 is GTSNPN and CDR2 is SVGIG (reference sequence). V lost 0 bases, J lost 7 bases, and 9 bases lay in between. This CDR3 spans 13 amino acids.

The chain couples TRBV5-4 to TRBJ2-5; 7 positions match TRBD1. V lost 3 bases, J lost 0 bases, and 5 bases stayed unmatched. The length of the CDR3 is 15 residues. Germline assignment: CDR1 SGHNT and CDR2 YYREEE (reference sequence). This CDR3 is CASSSGTADQETQYF. The DNA for the CDR3 is TGTGCCAGCAGCTCCGGGACAGCGGACCAAGAGACCCAGTACTTC.

The count of this clone is one. The chain couples TRBV18 to TRBJ1-6, with D unclear. The CDR3 runs to 13 residues. V lost 4 bases to trimming and J lost 9 bases, with 10 bases between them. CDR1 and CDR2 from the germline V gene are KGHSH and LQKENI. The CDR3 here is CASSRARASPLHF. CDR3 bases: TGTGCCAGCTCACGGGCCCGCGCTTCACCCCTCCACTTT.

The chain joins TRBV30 to TRBJ2-2, with 8 bases fitting TRBD1. With V trimmed by 1 base and J by 1 base, 2 bases remained unmatched. Germline assignment: CDR1 GTSNPN and CDR2 SVGIG (reference sequence). This CDR3 region has 15 residues. The CDR3 region has the DNA TGTGCCTGGAGTGCAGGGGGCGGGAACACCGGGGAGCTGTTTTTT. Its protein product is CAWSAGGGNTGELFF. Supplemented by reference TRBV30 and TRBJ2-2, the full variable domain reads SQTIHQWPATLVQPVGSPLSLECTVEGTSNPNLYWYRQAAGRGLQLLFYSVGIGQISSEVPQNLSASRPQDRQFILSSKKLLLSDSGFYLCAWSAGGGNTGELFFGEGSRLTVL.

This chain links TRBV19 with TRBJ1-5; TRBD1 matches at 7 bases. The CDR3 is made up of 16 amino acids. Germline-derived CDR1 and CDR2 are LNHDA and SQIVND (reference sequence). Unmatched junction bases numbered 5, after V lost 0 bases and J lost 3 bases. CDR3 sequence (DNA): TGTGCCAGTAGTATAGATGGGGACAGTTTCAATCAGCCCCAGCATTTT. It encodes CASSIDGDSFNQPQHF. Complete variable domain (other parts from reference TRBV19 and TRBJ1-5): DGGITQSPKYLFRKEGQNVTLSCEQNLNHDAMYWYRQDPGQGLRLIYYSQIVNDFQKGDIAEGYSVSREKKESFPLTVTSAQKNPTAFYLCASSIDGDSFNQPQHFGDGTRLSIL.

The chain carries TRBV10-3 and TRBJ1-5; TRBD1 agrees at 9 bases. This CDR3 comprises 15 residues. The trim removed 0 bases at V and 6 bases at J, leaving 3 bases unmatched. CDR1 and CDR2 from the germline V gene are ENHRY and SYGVKD. The DNA of the CDR3 is TGTGCCATCAGTGAGTCCCGACAGGGGGGTCAGCCCCAGCATTTT. This sequence encodes CAISESRQGGQPQHF.